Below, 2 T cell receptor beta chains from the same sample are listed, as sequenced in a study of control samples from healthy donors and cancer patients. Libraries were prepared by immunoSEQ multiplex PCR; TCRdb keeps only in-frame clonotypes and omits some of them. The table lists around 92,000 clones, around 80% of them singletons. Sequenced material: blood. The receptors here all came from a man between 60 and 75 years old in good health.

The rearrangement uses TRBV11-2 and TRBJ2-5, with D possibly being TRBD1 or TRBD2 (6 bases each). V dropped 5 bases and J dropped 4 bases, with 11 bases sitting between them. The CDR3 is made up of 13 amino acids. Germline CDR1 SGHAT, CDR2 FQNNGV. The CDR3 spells CASSKEGGETQYF. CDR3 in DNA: TGTGCCAGCAGCAAAGAGGGGGGAGAGACCCAGTACTTC.

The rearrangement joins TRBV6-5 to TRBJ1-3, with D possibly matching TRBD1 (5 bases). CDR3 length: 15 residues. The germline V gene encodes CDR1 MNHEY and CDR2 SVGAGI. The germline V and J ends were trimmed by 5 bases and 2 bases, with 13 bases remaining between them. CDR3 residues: CASSRDPDPGNTIYF. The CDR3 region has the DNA TGTGCCAGCAGTAGGGACCCGGATCCTGGAAACACCATATATTTT.